This T cell receptor (beta chain) comes out of a study of CD8 T cells in Susac syndrome. Sequencing targeted TCR beta in blood CD8+ and CD4+ T cells. TEMRA cells were FACS-enriched, and CD8+ and CD4+ T cells were isolated negatively. Reverse transcription of roughly 0.45 to 1 ug RNA was performed with random hexamers. An immunoSEQ multiplex PCR amplified TCR beta CDR3 over 54 Vbeta and 13 Jbeta. TCRdb recomputed calls from the immunoSEQ multiplex PCR reads with MiXCR, one row per CDR3 protein. The repertoire has roughly 200,000 distinct CDR3 sequences, over 85% of them found once; the top ten carry more than 0.1%. Per the germline V gene, CDR1 is LNHNV and CDR2 is YYDKDF (reference sequence). V lost 1 base, J lost 7 bases, and 13 bases stayed unmatched. This CDR3 is 16 amino acids long.

The TCR was taken from a human donor in good health. The rearrangement links TRBV15 to TRBJ2-7; 7 bases map to TRBD1. Sequencing was performed on CD4+ T cells from PBMCs. The CDR3 DNA sequence: TGTGCCACCAGCAGAGGGGACAGCGGATACCCCCTTGAGCAGTACTTC. Its translation: CATSRGDSGYPLEQYF.